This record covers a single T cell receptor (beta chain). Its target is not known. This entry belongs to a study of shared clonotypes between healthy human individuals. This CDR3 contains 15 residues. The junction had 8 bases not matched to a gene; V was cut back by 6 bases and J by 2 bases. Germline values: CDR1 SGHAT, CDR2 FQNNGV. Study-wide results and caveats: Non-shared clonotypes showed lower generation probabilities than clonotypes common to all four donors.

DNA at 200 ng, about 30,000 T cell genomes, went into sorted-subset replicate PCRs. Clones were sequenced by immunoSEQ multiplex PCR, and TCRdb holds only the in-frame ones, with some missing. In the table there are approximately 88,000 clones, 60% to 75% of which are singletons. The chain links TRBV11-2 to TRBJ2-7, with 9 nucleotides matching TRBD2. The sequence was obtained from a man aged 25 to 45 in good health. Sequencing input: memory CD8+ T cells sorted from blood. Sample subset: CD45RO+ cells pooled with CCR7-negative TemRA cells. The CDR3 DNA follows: TGTGCCAGCAGTTTCATAGCGGGAGAAGCCTACGAGCAGTACTTC. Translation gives CASSFIAGEAYEQYF.